This T cell receptor beta chain was captured by sequencing in a study of Graves' ophthalmopathy and Graves' hyperthyroidism. Amplification from RNA transcripts yielded the TCR beta CDR3 regions. An initial RT-PCR round employing HTBI primers preceded a second-round multiplex PCR. Each CDR3 protein gets one entry after TCRdb re-called the multiplex PCR reads with MiXCR. The top ten clones hold 3% of a sample with around 400,000 distinct CDR3 sequences, around 20% of them seen once. The CDR3 totals 14 residues. V dropped 1 base and J dropped 7 bases, with 13 bases sitting between them. CDR1 SGHAT and CDR2 FQNNGV come from the germline V gene. This clonotype was picked up many times.

The sequenced sample consisted of peripheral blood. The chain recombines TRBV11-2 with TRBJ2-5; D is perhaps TRBD2 (5 bases). The clonotype comes from a woman aged 18-30 years with stable Graves' hyperthyroidism. The CDR3 sequence is CASSLGGLSRTQYF. The CDR3 region has the DNA TGTGCCAGCAGCTTAGGAGGGTTGTCGAGGACCCAGTACTTC.